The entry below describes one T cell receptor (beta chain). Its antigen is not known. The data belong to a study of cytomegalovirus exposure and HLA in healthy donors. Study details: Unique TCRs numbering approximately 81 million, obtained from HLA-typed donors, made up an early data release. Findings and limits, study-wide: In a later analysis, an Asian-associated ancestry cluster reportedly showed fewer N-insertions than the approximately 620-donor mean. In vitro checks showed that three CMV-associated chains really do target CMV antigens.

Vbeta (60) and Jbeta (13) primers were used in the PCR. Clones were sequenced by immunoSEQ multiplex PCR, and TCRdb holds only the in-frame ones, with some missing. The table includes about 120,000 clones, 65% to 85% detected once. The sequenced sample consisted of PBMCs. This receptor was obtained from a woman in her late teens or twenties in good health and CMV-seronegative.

The CDR3 reads CASSLEARAHDEQFF. The CDR3 region has the DNA TGCGCCAGCAGCTTGGAGGCCAGGGCCCATGATGAGCAGTTCTTC. The chain carries TRBV5-1 and TRBJ2-1, with D perhaps TRBD1 (5 bases). The CDR3 spans 15 residues. Germline V lookup: CDR1 SGHRS, CDR2 YFSETQ. The V end was cut by 0 bases, the J end by 8 bases, with 15 bases between.